This T cell receptor (beta chain) stems from a study of regulatory T cells in long-lasting Graves disease. Study-level findings and limits: Compared with new cases, persistent Graves' patients showed reduced TCR diversity.

A note on this clonotype: The antigen is unknown.

Time point: newly diagnosed GD, antithyroid drugs for less than 3 months. Construction of the TCR library relied on RNA isolated from PBMCs. Trimming took 0 bases from V and 0 from J; bases not matched to a gene: 5. This CDR3 comprises 17 residues. Germline V gene lookup returns CDR1 DFQATT and CDR2 SNEGSKA (reference sequence). Building of the TCR beta libraries involved iRepertoire HTBI primers and Arm-PCR of CDR3 regions. Methods used by the authors: Gene usage covered 55 to 70 TRBV and roughly 14 TRBJ segments. TCRdb re-called the multiplex PCR reads through MiXCR, storing one row per CDR3 protein. TCRdb's processing, not the authors', yielded these V and J calls. This table has about 420,000 distinct CDR3 sequences, about 15% appearing once. These same data were also listed under a study on T cells in Graves' hyperthyroidism and ophthalmopathy. That paper notes: Absent ophthalmopathy progression within 18 months defined stable Graves' hyperthyroidism.

This sequence was found in a woman in her late teens or twenties with Graves disease. The rearrangement uses TRBV20-1 and TRBJ2-6, with 7 bases matching TRBD1. This specimen consisted of peripheral blood mononuclear cells (PBMCs), obtained at new diagnosis, from a patient treated with antithyroid drugs. The CDR3 coding sequence is TGCAGTGCTAGAGAGATGACAGGGAACTCTGGGGCCAACGTCCTGACTTTC. Translated: CSAREMTGNSGANVLTF.